The 17 T cell receptor beta chains presented below share a single source sample, sequenced in a study of blood T cell repertoires in COVID-19 (TCRdb year 2020). Libraries were built with the immunoSEQ multiplex PCR assay. The clones in this table, taken by TCRdb from immuneACCESS, are in-frame only. Not every clone is retained; where verified, under half of the shortfall comes from an unresolved V gene, and the cause of the rest is unknown. Here the sample has around 33,000 clones; over 60% occur a single time. More than 15% of the sample is held by the ten biggest clonotypes. Sequencing used peripheral blood. The receptor source for this set is a human donor in a cohort sampled during active COVID-19.

CDR3 nucleotide sequence: TGTGCCAGCAGTCCCGGGACAGGGAGGAACACTGAAGCTTTCTTT. This translates into CASSPGTGRNTEAFF. This sequence joins TRBV28 and TRBJ1-1, with 9 nucleotides matching TRBD1. The V and J ends lost 5 bases and 1 base, in that order; junction bases with no gene match: 5. Germline V gene data show CDR1 as MDHEN and CDR2 as SYDVKM. The CDR3 is 15 amino acids.

This clone appeared a single time. J is TRBJ2-7 and V is TRBV4-2; 8 nucleotides align to TRBD1. The trim removed 3 bases at V and 3 bases at J, leaving 4 bases unmatched. Germline-derived CDR1 and CDR2 are LGHNA and YNFKEQ. This CDR3 has 14 amino acids. The CDR3 protein is CASSHPDRGYEQYF. In DNA, the CDR3 is TGTGCCAGCAGCCACCCCGACAGGGGCTACGAGCAGTACTTC.

The V gene is TRBV27, the J gene TRBJ2-3; 8 nucleotides line up with TRBD2. V lost 2 bases to trimming and J lost 6 bases; unmatched junction nucleotides: 7. The CDR3 is 15 residues long. CDR1 is MNHEY and CDR2 is SMNVEV in the germline V gene (reference sequence). The CDR3 loop is CASSLIGGGWDTQYF. In nucleotides, the CDR3 is TGTGCCAGCAGTTTAATCGGGGGGGGTTGGGATACGCAGTATTTT.

This chain uses TRBV7-2 with TRBJ2-2; possibly TRBD2 for D (6 bases). There are 16 residues in the CDR3. The V end was cut by 5 bases, the J end by 5 bases, with 18 bases between. In germline, CDR1 is SGHTA, CDR2 FQGNSA. The CDR3 DNA reads as TGTGCCAGCAGCCCTGGGACTCTCCCGGGGACCGGGGAGCTGTTTTTT. Its protein is CASSPGTLPGTGELFF.

V gene TRBV18 combines with J gene TRBJ2-5; D not resolved. CDR1 is KGHSH and CDR2 is LQKENI in the germline V gene. The CDR3 extends over 14 amino acids. Trimming removed 2 bases at V and 2 bases at J, with 9 bases between. The CDR3 loop reads CASSPWPRQETQYF. In nucleotides, the CDR3 is TGTGCCAGCTCACCATGGCCCAGGCAAGAGACCCAGTACTTC.

This clone was picked up many times. The chain links TRBV27 to TRBJ2-3, with 8 bases identical to TRBD2. V lost 8 bases to trimming and J lost 5 bases; unmatched junction nucleotides: 9. Germline CDR1 is MNHEY and CDR2 is SMNVEV (reference sequence). The CDR3 consists of 14 residues. CDR3 amino acids: CASRGGRGGDTQYF. As DNA, the CDR3 is TGTGCCAGCCGCGGGGGGAGGGGAGGAGATACGCAGTATTTT.

This chain connects TRBV3-1 (or the pseudogene TRBV3-2) to TRBJ2-2; 8 bases are shared with TRBD1. V lost 4 bases and J lost 3; bases outside the gene matches: 22. CDR1 and CDR2 (germline): LGHDT, YNNKEL (reference sequence). The CDR3 loop spans 21 amino acids. CDR3 amino acids: CASSPSRTGLGPAAYTGELFF. DNA for the CDR3: TGTGCCAGCAGCCCCTCTAGGACAGGGTTAGGTCCCGCGGCCTACACCGGGGAGCTGTTTTTT.

This clone has only a few counts. The chain couples TRBV7-2 to TRBJ1-2, with D tentatively TRBD1 (5 bases). Germline loops: CDR1 SGHTA, CDR2 FQGNSA. This CDR3 has 16 amino acids. V was shortened by 0 bases and J by 5 bases, with 16 bases between the two germline ends. The chain's CDR3 is CASSLAGLTSSYGYTF. For the CDR3, the DNA is TGTGCCAGCAGCTTAGCGGGACTTACATCCTCGTATGGCTACACCTTC.

V and J are TRBV6-5 and TRBJ2-7; 16 bases align to TRBD2. This CDR3 region has 13 residues. J was trimmed by 6 bases and V by 11 bases; bases with no gene match: 4. CDR1 MNHEY and CDR2 SVGAGI come from the germline V gene. CDR3 loop: CAGTSGRALEQYF. The CDR3 DNA reads as TGTGCCGGGACTAGCGGGAGGGCCCTCGAGCAGTACTTC.

This clone was found a few times. This chain joins TRBV2 and TRBJ2-7; TRBD1 matches 8 bases. The CDR3 has 13 amino acids. Trimming cost V 6 bases and J 3 bases; bases outside gene matches: 4. Germline values: CDR1 SNHLY, CDR2 FYNNEI. CDR3 sequence reads: CASRRTGLYEQYF. CDR3 DNA: TGTGCCAGCAGAAGGACAGGGCTCTACGAGCAGTACTTC.

The chain couples TRBV30 to TRBJ2-7, with D possibly being TRBD1 (6 bases). The CDR3 consists of 14 residues. The germline V gene encodes CDR1 GTSNPN and CDR2 SVGIG (reference sequence). Trimming cost V 6 bases and J 2 bases, with 17 bases left between them. The CDR3 DNA reads as TGTGCCTGTACTCCGGGACATAGACCCTACGAGCAGTACTTC. It yields the protein CACTPGHRPYEQYF.

The rearrangement uses TRBV5-4 and TRBJ2-5, with 11 positions matching TRBD2. CDR3 length: 16 amino acids. The ends lost 3 bases at V and 5 bases at J; junction bases unmatched: 9. The germline CDR1 and CDR2 sequences are SGHNT and YYREEE (reference sequence). Written as DNA, the CDR3 is TGTGCCAGCAGCTATGGGACTAGCGGAGCCGAGGAGACCCAGTACTTC. Translation: CASSYGTSGAEETQYF.

The chain has TRBV24-1 and TRBJ1-6; D is perhaps TRBD1 (6 bases). CDR3 length: 20 residues. Trimming stripped 9 bases from V and 0 bases from J, with 26 bases between. The V gene's germline CDR1 is KGHDR and CDR2 SFDVKD. The CDR3 DNA follows: TGTGCCACCGGTAAACTGCGGACAGACACCATAAGCTCCTATAATTCACCCCTCCACTTT. It specifies CATGKLRTDTISSYNSPLHF.

The chain links TRBV5-6 to TRBJ1-2; D may be TRBD1 (5 bases). Trimming took off 5 bases at V and 5 bases at J, with 19 bases between the two ends. Germline V CDR1 and CDR2: SGHDT, YYEEEE. The CDR3 totals 15 residues. The CDR3 region is CASSSWRQRLYGYTF. DNA of the CDR3: TGTGCCAGCAGTAGTTGGAGACAGAGATTATATGGCTACACCTTC.

This clone came up a few times. The genes are TRBV5-1 and TRBJ1-2; D possibly corresponds to TRBD1 (6 bases). The V and J ends lost 0 bases and 3 bases respectively, with 12 bases between them. The germline V gene has CDR1 SGHRS and CDR2 YFSETQ. The CDR3 totals 15 residues. The CDR3 here is CASSLAPGADYGYTF. The CDR3 DNA reads as TGCGCCAGCAGCTTGGCCCCAGGGGCAGACTATGGCTACACCTTC.

This rearrangement joins TRBV6-2 or TRBV6-3 to TRBJ2-3; TRBD2 is a possible D gene (5 bases). V lost 4 bases to trimming and J lost 2 bases, with 10 bases between them. This CDR3 region has 14 residues. Germline CDR1 is MNHEY and CDR2 is SVGEGT. The CDR3 DNA is TGTGCCAGCAGTTTCACTAGTGTCACAGATACGCAGTATTTT. This codes for CASSFTSVTDTQYF.

The chain employs TRBV7-2 and TRBJ2-1; TRBD2 aligns across 14 bases. J lost 9 bases, V lost 4 bases, and 5 bases had no gene match. Per germline, CDR1 SGHTA and CDR2 FQGNSA. The CDR3 is 15 residues long. Here the CDR3 reads CASSSTTSGRGEQFF. CDR3 DNA: TGTGCCAGCAGCTCAACGACTAGCGGGAGGGGTGAGCAGTTCTTC.